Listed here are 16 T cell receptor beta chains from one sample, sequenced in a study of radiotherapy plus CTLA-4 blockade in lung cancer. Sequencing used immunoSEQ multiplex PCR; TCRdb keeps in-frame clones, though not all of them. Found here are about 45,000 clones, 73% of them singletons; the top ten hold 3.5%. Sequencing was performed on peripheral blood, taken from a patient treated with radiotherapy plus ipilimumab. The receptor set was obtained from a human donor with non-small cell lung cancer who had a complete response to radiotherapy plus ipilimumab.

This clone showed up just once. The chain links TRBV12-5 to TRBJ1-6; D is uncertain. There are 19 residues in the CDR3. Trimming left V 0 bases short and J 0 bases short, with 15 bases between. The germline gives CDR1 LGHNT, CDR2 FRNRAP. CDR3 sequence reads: CASGLVLTPRSSYNSPLHF. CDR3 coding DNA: TGTGCTAGTGGTTTGGTGCTGACTCCTAGGAGCTCCTATAATTCACCCCTCCACTTT. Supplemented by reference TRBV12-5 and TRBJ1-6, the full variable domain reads DARVTQTPRHKVTEMGQEVTMRCQPILGHNTVFWYRQTMMQGLELLAYFRNRAPLDDSGMPKDRFSAEMPDATLATLKIQPSEPRDSAVYFCASGLVLTPRSSYNSPLHFGNGTRLTVT.

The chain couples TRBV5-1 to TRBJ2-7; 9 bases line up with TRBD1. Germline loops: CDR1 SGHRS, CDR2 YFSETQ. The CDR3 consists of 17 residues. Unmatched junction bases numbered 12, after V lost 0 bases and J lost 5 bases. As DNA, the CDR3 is TGCGCCAGCAGCTTGGGGACAGGGGCTTCGCGCGTTCACGAGCAGTACTTC. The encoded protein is CASSLGTGASRVHEQYF.

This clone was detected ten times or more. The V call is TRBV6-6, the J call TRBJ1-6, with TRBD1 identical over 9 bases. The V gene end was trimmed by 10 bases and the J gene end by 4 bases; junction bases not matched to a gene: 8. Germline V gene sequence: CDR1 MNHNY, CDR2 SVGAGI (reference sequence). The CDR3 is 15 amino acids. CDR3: CATRQGETYNSPLHF. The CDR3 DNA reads TGTGCCACCAGACAGGGGGAGACTTATAATTCACCCCTCCACTTT.

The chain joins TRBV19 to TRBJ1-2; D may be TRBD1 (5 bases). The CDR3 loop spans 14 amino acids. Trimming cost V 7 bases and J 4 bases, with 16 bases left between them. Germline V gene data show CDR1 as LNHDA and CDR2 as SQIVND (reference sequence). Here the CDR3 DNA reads TGTGCCAGTACCCGCCTCACAGGCCGCTATGGCTACACCTTC. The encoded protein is CASTRLTGRYGYTF.

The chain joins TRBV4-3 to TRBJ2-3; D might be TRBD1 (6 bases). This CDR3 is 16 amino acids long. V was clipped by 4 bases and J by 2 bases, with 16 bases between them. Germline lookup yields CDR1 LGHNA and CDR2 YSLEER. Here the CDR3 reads CASSRTGTRVTDTQYF. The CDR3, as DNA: TGCGCCAGCAGCCGAACCGGGACAAGAGTCACAGATACGCAGTATTTT.

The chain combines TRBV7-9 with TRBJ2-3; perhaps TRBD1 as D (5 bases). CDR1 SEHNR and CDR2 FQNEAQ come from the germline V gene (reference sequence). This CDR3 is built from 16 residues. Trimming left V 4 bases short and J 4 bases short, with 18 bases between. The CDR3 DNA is TGTGCCAGCAGCTGGTTTGGTCGGCAGGGTCCAGATACGCAGTATTTT. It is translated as CASSWFGRQGPDTQYF.

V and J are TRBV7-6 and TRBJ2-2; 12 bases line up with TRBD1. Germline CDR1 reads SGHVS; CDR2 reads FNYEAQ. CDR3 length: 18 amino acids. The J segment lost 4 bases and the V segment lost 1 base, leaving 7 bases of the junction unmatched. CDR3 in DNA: TGTGCCAGCAGCTTAGGATCTGGGACAGGGGGCGTCACCGGGGAGCTGTTTTTT. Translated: CASSLGSGTGGVTGELFF. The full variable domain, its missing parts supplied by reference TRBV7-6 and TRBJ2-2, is GAGVSQSPRYKVTKRGQDVALRCDPISGHVSLYWYRQALGQGPEFLTYFNYEAQQDKSGLPNDRFSAERPEGSISTLTIQRTEQRDSAMYRCASSLGSGTGGVTGELFFGEGSRLTVL.

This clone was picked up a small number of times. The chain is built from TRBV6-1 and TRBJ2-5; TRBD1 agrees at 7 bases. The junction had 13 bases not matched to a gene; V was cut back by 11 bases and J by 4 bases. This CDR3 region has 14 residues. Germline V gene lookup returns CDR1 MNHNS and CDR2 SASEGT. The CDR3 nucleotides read TGTGCCGGATGGGGAGACAGGGCGGGAGAGACCCAGTACTTC. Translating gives CAGWGDRAGETQYF.

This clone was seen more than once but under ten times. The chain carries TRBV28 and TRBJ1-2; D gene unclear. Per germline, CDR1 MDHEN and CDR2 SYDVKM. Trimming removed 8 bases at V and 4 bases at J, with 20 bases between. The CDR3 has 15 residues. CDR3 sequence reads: CASSDPSRGRYGYTF. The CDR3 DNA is TGTGCCAGCTCAGACCCCAGTCGGGGTCGCTATGGCTACACCTTC.

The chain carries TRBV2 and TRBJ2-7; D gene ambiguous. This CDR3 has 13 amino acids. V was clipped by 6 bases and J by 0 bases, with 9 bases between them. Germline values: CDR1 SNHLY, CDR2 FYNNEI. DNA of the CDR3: TGTGCCAGCAGGCCGCTATACTCCTACGAGCAGTACTTC. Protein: CASRPLYSYEQYF.

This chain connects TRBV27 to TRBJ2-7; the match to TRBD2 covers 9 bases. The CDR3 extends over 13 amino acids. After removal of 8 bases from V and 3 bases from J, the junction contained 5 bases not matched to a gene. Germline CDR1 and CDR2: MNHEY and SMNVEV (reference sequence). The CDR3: CASGLAGSYEQYF. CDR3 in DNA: TGTGCCAGCGGGCTAGCGGGGAGCTACGAGCAGTACTTC.

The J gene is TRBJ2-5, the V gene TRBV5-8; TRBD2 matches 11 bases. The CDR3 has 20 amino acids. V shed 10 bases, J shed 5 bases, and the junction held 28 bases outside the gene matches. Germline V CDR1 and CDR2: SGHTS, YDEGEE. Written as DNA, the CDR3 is TGTGCCGCTTCCCGCGGCCGAATAACTAGCGGGAGTGGAAGGATGGAGACCCAGTACTTC. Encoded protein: CAASRGRITSGSGRMETQYF.

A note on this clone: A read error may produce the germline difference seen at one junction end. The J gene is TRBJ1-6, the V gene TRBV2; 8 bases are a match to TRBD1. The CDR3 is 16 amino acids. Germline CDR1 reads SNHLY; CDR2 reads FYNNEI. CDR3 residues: CASSPPTGEDNPPLHF. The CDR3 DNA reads TGTGCCAGCAGTCCCCCGACAGGGGAGGATAATCCACCCCTCCACTTT.

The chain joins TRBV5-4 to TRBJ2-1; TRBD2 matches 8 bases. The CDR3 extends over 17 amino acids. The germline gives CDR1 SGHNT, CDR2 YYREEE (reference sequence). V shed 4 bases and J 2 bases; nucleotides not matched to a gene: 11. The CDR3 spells CASSDRGSGVTYNEQFF. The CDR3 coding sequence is TGTGCCAGCAGCGATCGCGGTAGCGGGGTTACCTACAATGAGCAGTTCTTC.

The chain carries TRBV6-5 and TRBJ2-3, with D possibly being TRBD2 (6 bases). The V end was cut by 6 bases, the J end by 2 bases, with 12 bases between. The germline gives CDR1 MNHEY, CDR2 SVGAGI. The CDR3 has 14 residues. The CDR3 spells CASSAAGPTDTQYF. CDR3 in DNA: TGTGCCAGCAGCGCCGCGGGACCCACAGATACGCAGTATTTT.

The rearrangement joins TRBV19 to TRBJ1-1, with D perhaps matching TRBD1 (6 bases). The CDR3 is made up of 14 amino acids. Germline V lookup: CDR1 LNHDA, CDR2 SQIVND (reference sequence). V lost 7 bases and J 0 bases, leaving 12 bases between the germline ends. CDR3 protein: CASTRQVMNTEAFF. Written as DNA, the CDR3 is TGTGCCAGTACTCGACAGGTTATGAACACTGAAGCTTTCTTT.